The 26 T cell receptor beta chains below come from one sample, sequenced in a study of cytomegalovirus exposure and HLA in healthy donors (dated by TCRdb to the late 2010s). Library preparation used the immunoSEQ multiplex PCR assay. A mixture of 60 forward primers for TCR Vbeta segments and 13 reverse primers for TCR Jbeta segments was used in the multiplex PCR. This is the immuneACCESS table as TCRdb keeps it, with only in-frame sequences that have V and J called. A part of the clones is gone; compared with another copy, unresolved V genes explain less than half, and the rest is unexplained. The sample table shows about 160,000 clones, and roughly 80% are seen once. The ten largest account for around 11% of the sample. Sequencing used PBMCs. The source of these receptors is a man aged 50 to 60 in good health and CMV-seropositive.

The chain recombines TRBV28 with TRBJ1-2; no firm D call. The CDR3 is made up of 13 amino acids. Between the trimmed V and J ends, which lost 5 bases and 6 bases, there was a span of 13 bases. The germline gives CDR1 MDHEN, CDR2 SYDVKM. CDR3 coding DNA: TGTGCCAGCAGTCTCCCCGGGTCAGATGGCTACACCTTC. Translation gives CASSLPGSDGYTF.

This chain uses TRBV29-1 with TRBJ2-1; 10 nucleotides line up with TRBD2. The CDR3 covers 13 residues. Unmatched junction bases numbered 6, after V lost 4 bases and J lost 9 bases. Germline V CDR1 and CDR2: SQVTM, ANQGSEA. The CDR3 DNA follows: TGCAGCGTTGGGGCTAGCGGGAGTGGTGAGCAGTTCTTC. It is translated as CSVGASGSGEQFF.

The chain recombines TRBV19 with TRBJ1-2; D is possibly TRBD1 (6 bases). CDR3 length equals 14 residues. Germline CDR1 and CDR2: LNHDA and SQIVND (reference sequence). The germline V and J ends were trimmed by 3 bases and 4 bases, with 12 bases remaining between them. The CDR3 sequence is CASSMESRGYGYTF. CDR3 DNA: TGTGCCAGTAGTATGGAATCCAGGGGCTATGGCTACACCTTC.

This clone was seen once. V usage is TRBV28 and J usage is TRBJ1-1; 10 bases are shared with TRBD1. The CDR3 consists of 15 residues. The V segment lost 0 bases and the J segment 7 bases; nucleotides outside the gene matches: 5. Germline CDR1 and CDR2: MDHEN and SYDVKM. The CDR3 DNA follows: TGTGCCAGCAGTTTATGGAGACAGGGGGCAAGTGAAGCTTTCTTT. Translating gives CASSLWRQGASEAFF.

The V call is TRBV7-8, the J call TRBJ1-1; tentatively, D is TRBD1 (6 bases). Trimming removed 5 bases at V and 1 base at J, with 14 bases between. The CDR3 consists of 15 residues. Germline assignment: CDR1 SGHVS and CDR2 FQNEAQ. CDR3 nucleotides: TGTGCCAGCAGCCCAGACAGGTTCGCGAACACTGAAGCTTTCTTT. Protein sequence: CASSPDRFANTEAFF.

This clone has only a few counts. This chain connects TRBV7-8 to TRBJ2-6, with 9 bases matching TRBD1. Germline V lookup: CDR1 SGHVS, CDR2 FQNEAQ. Trimming at V came to 5 bases and at J to 9 bases, leaving 14 bases not matched to a gene. The length of the CDR3 is 17 residues. Here the CDR3 reads CASSPTPTGGTGNVLTF. The CDR3 DNA reads as TGTGCCAGCAGCCCCACCCCGACAGGGGGGACAGGCAACGTCCTGACTTTC.

V is TRBV4-3 and J is TRBJ1-3; 7 bases fit TRBD1. V lost 2 bases to trimming and J lost 4 bases; unmatched junction nucleotides: 5. The CDR3 sequence is 15 residues long. Germline CDR1 LGHNA, CDR2 YSLEER. CDR3 protein: CASSQFRGDGNTIYF. The CDR3 nucleotides read TGCGCCAGCAGCCAATTCAGGGGGGACGGAAACACCATATATTTT.

The genes are TRBV10-3 and TRBJ1-6; a weak D match, TRBD1 (5 bases). Germline assignment: CDR1 ENHRY and CDR2 SYGVKD. The CDR3 extends over 14 amino acids. The V gene lost 3 bases and the J gene lost 8 bases, with 11 bases spanning the gap. CDR3 sequence: CAISDETVDSPLHF. For the CDR3, the DNA is TGTGCCATCAGTGACGAGACAGTCGATTCACCCCTCCACTTT.

A single count supports this clone. J is TRBJ1-2 and V is TRBV5-1; the D gene is possibly TRBD1 (5 bases). This CDR3 comprises 18 residues. Germline V gene lookup returns CDR1 SGHRS and CDR2 YFSETQ. V was pared by 4 bases and J by 0 bases, with 22 bases between. The CDR3 sequence: CASSPSAPGGTANYGYTF. DNA for the CDR3: TGCGCCAGCAGCCCATCAGCCCCCGGGGGAACCGCTAACTATGGCTACACCTTC.

This clone is a singleton in its sample. This chain uses TRBV1 with TRBJ2-5; the tabulated D call, TRBD2, remains unverified against the DNA. TRBV1 is recorded as a pseudogene. The CDR3 totals 19 residues. The CDR3 nucleotides read TGCACCAGCAGCCAAGTCAGTACGGGCGGGGGGCCTTTAAAAGAGACCCAGTACTTC. Its protein product is CTSSQVSTGGGPLKETQYF.

V usage is TRBV5-6 and J usage is TRBJ2-1; the match to TRBD2 covers 9 bases. The CDR3 has 15 amino acids. V gave up 1 base and J gave up 8 bases; unmatched junction bases: 7. The germline gives CDR1 SGHDT, CDR2 YYEEEE. This chain's CDR3 is CASSLKGLAMDEQFF. The CDR3 DNA reads as TGTGCCAGCAGCTTGAAGGGACTAGCCATGGATGAGCAGTTCTTC.

This sequence joins TRBV7-9 and TRBJ1-3; no firm D call. The germline gives CDR1 SEHNR, CDR2 FQNEAQ (reference sequence). This CDR3 is built from 17 residues. Trimming stripped 2 bases from V and 3 bases from J, with 17 bases between. The CDR3 nucleotides read TGTGCCAGCAGCTTACCGGAGACCCCGGTCAGTGGAAACACCATATATTTT. It translates to CASSLPETPVSGNTIYF.

This sequence joins TRBV28 and TRBJ2-4, with D perhaps matching TRBD1 (5 bases). The CDR3 has 15 residues. Deletions cut 4 bases from V and 4 bases from J, with 14 bases between. Germline assignment: CDR1 MDHEN and CDR2 SYDVKM. The CDR3 DNA is TGTGCCAGCAGTTCCCAGGCGGCAGGGAAAAACATTCAGTACTTC. Its translation: CASSSQAAGKNIQYF.

This clone was picked up a small number of times. At one of its ends the junction is not consistent with the germline gene, which may arise from a read error. The chain links TRBV10-3 to TRBJ2-7, with 8 bases fitting TRBD1. Germline V CDR1 and CDR2: ENHRY, SYGVKD. The CDR3 is made up of 14 amino acids. The CDR3 DNA is TGTGCCAGCAGTTTTAGGGACAGGCGGTACGAGCAGTACTTC. Translating gives CASSFRDRRYEQYF.

The chain links TRBV5-1 to TRBJ2-7; D is possibly TRBD1 (6 bases). CDR1 is SGHRS and CDR2 is YFSETQ in the germline V gene. V shed 0 bases and J shed 2 bases, with 12 bases lying between them. The CDR3 runs 15 residues. The CDR3 DNA sequence: TGCGCCAGCAGCTTGGCGCAGGGGTCTCCCTACGAGCAGTACTTC. Translation: CASSLAQGSPYEQYF.

V is TRBV6-1 and J is TRBJ1-1; no firm D call. Germline V gene sequence: CDR1 MNHNS, CDR2 SASEGT. The V end was cut by 4 bases, the J end by 7 bases, with 10 bases between. The CDR3 is 12 residues long. The CDR3 coding sequence is TGTGCCAGCAGTGCCTACAGAATTGAAGCTTTCTTT. Translated: CASSAYRIEAFF.

The genes are TRBV9 and TRBJ2-5, with 12 bases identical to TRBD2. This CDR3 is built from 17 residues. Germline assignment: CDR1 SGDLS and CDR2 YYNGEE. The V and J ends lost 4 bases and 5 bases, in that order; junction bases with no gene match: 12. The CDR3 loop is CASSPRLAGAGGETQYF. The CDR3 DNA reads as TGTGCCAGCAGCCCCCGACTAGCGGGAGCCGGAGGGGAGACCCAGTACTTC.

The rearrangement joins TRBV2 to TRBJ2-1; 9 bases agree with TRBD2. CDR1 SNHLY and CDR2 FYNNEI come from the germline V gene. With V trimmed by 2 bases and J by 6 bases, 8 bases remained unmatched. The CDR3 sequence is 16 residues long. CDR3 sequence reads: CASSESASGGSNEQFF. The CDR3 region has the DNA TGTGCCAGCAGTGAATCGGCCAGCGGGGGGAGCAATGAGCAGTTCTTC.

The chain uses TRBV28 and TRBJ1-5; possibly TRBD1 for D (6 bases). Germline assignment: CDR1 MDHEN and CDR2 SYDVKM. CDR3 length equals 16 residues. Trimming removed 3 bases at V and 0 bases at J, with 12 bases between. This chain's CDR3 is CASSFRGGYSNQPQHF. The CDR3 DNA reads TGTGCCAGCAGTTTCCGGGGGGGCTATAGCAATCAGCCCCAGCATTTT.

The V gene is TRBV7-2, the J gene TRBJ2-3, with D hard to call. Germline V gene data show CDR1 as SGHTA and CDR2 as FQGNSA. V shed 4 bases and J shed 3 bases, with 8 bases lying between them. This CDR3 is 13 amino acids long. CDR3 in amino acids: CASSSPTTDTQYF. The CDR3 coding sequence is TGTGCCAGCAGCTCCCCCACAACAGATACGCAGTATTTT.

This chain joins TRBV7-9 and TRBJ2-7; 9 bases align to TRBD1. The CDR3 contains 15 residues. Germline loops: CDR1 SEHNR, CDR2 FQNEAQ (reference sequence). V shed 5 bases, J shed 5 bases, and the junction held 10 bases outside the gene matches. The DNA for the CDR3 is TGTGCCAGCAGCCGCGGGACAGGGCTTTTCGACGAGCAGTACTTC. Its protein product is CASSRGTGLFDEQYF.

The chain has TRBV19 and TRBJ2-1; TRBD2 aligns across 11 bases. This CDR3 is 16 amino acids long. Looked up from germline, CDR1 is LNHDA and CDR2 is SQIVND (reference sequence). Trimming took 6 bases from V and 3 from J; bases not matched to a gene: 7. This CDR3 is CASRTGTSGGYNEQFF. CDR3 DNA sequence: TGTGCCAGTAGGACCGGGACTAGCGGAGGCTACAATGAGCAGTTCTTC.

A remark on this clone: At one end, the junction sequence differs from germline, possibly due to a read error. The V and J genes are TRBV4-2 and TRBJ2-3, with 11 bases fitting TRBD2. Germline lookup yields CDR1 LGHNA and CDR2 YNFKEQ. The CDR3 runs 21 residues. The CDR3 reads CASSHLQLAGDPNYSTDTRYF. The DNA for the CDR3 is TGTGCCAGCAGCCACCTTCAACTAGCGGGGGACCCGAACTATAGCACAGATACGCGGTATTTT.

This chain's CDR3 is CASSLRTSGGNEQFF. The CDR3 DNA reads as TGTGCCAGCAGCTTAAGGACTAGCGGGGGAAATGAGCAGTTCTTC. The chain joins TRBV11-3 to TRBJ2-1; TRBD2 aligns across 13 bases. The germline CDR1 and CDR2 sequences are SGHNT and YENEEA. V lost 2 bases to trimming and J lost 7 bases; unmatched junction nucleotides: 2. The CDR3 loop spans 15 amino acids.

CDR3 sequence: CAWSGQGYNGELFF. The CDR3 bases are TGTGCCTGGAGTGGACAGGGGTATAACGGGGAGCTGTTTTTT. The chain couples TRBV30 to TRBJ2-2; 8 nucleotides align to TRBD1. The CDR3 contains 14 residues. Per the germline V gene, CDR1 is GTSNPN and CDR2 is SVGIG (reference sequence). Trimming at V came to 1 base and at J to 7 bases, leaving 5 bases not matched to a gene.

The sample holds one count of this clone. The chain joins TRBV28 to TRBJ1-5; D not resolved. The ends were cut back, 5 bases at V and 7 bases at J, with 9 bases in the middle. CDR3 length equals 12 residues. Looked up from germline, CDR1 is MDHEN and CDR2 is SYDVKM. Written as DNA, the CDR3 is TGTGCCAGCAGTCCACTCTTCCAGCCCCAGCATTTT. Translated, it gives CASSPLFQPQHF. Combining the CDR3 with reference TRBV28 and TRBJ1-5 gives the whole variable domain DVKVTQSSRYLVKRTGEKVFLECVQDMDHENMFWYRQDPGLGLRLIYFSYDVKMKEKGDIPEGYSVSREKKERFSLILESASTNQTSMYLCASSPLFQPQHFGDGTRLSIL.